These 9 T cell receptor beta chains were all obtained from the same sample, sequenced in a study of regulatory T cells in long-lasting Graves disease. Both iRepertoire HTBI primers and Arm-PCR of CDR3 regions were used to build the TCR beta libraries. MiXCR was run by TCRdb on the multiplex PCR reads, yielding one entry per CDR3 protein. The data show 250,000 to 300,000 distinct CDR3 sequences, 15% to 20% seen once. Time point reported: newly diagnosed GD, antithyroid drugs for less than 3 months. The TCR library was made from RNA extracted from PBMCs. The same data also went into a second study, on T cells in Graves' hyperthyroidism and ophthalmopathy.

The sample here was peripheral blood mononuclear cells (PBMCs), taken at new diagnosis, from a patient treated with antithyroid drugs. The origin of the receptors is a woman aged 25 to 45 with Graves disease.

There are a few counts of this clonotype. V usage is TRBV6-4 and J usage is TRBJ1-6, with TRBD1 as a possible D gene (5 bases). V gave up 3 bases and J gave up 9 bases, with 12 bases separating them. The CDR3 covers 14 residues. Germline CDR1 reads MRHNA; CDR2 reads SNTAGT. CDR3 in amino acids: CASSEEGPPSPLHF. CDR3 bases: TGTGCCAGCAGTGAGGAGGGGCCCCCTTCACCCCTCCACTTT.

This clonotype was counted many times. The J gene is TRBJ2-3, the V gene TRBV12-3 or TRBV12-4, with 7 nucleotides matching TRBD2. The V segment lost 6 bases and the J segment 0 bases; nucleotides outside the gene matches: 6. CDR3 length: 15 residues. In nucleotides, the CDR3 is TGTGCCAGCAGCCCTAGCGGTACTAGCACAGATACGCAGTATTTT. Translated: CASSPSGTSTDTQYF.

The chain employs TRBV11-1 and TRBJ2-1, with D hard to call. The CDR3 has 16 residues. The V end was cut by 5 bases, the J end by 8 bases, with 22 bases between. Germline CDR1 SGHAT, CDR2 FQDESV (reference sequence). CDR3: CASSRLTSRSHDEQFF. The CDR3 region has the DNA TGTGCCAGCAGCCGTTTGACGAGTCGATCCCACGATGAGCAGTTCTTC.

This clonotype was seen at least ten times. The chain combines TRBV2 with TRBJ2-7; 9 bases line up with TRBD1. The J segment lost 5 bases and the V segment lost 4 bases, leaving 9 bases of the junction unmatched. The CDR3 consists of 15 residues. CDR1 and CDR2 from the germline V gene are SNHLY and FYNNEI. The CDR3 DNA is TGTGCCAGCAGTGCGGGACAGGGTGTCTTCGACGAGCAGTACTTC. Residues: CASSAGQGVFDEQYF.

This clonotype showed up many times. This rearrangement joins TRBV6-1 to TRBJ2-5; D unresolved. V was pared by 2 bases and J by 3 bases, with 7 bases between. Germline V gene sequence: CDR1 MNHNS, CDR2 SASEGT. CDR3 length: 13 residues. CDR3 DNA sequence: TGTGCCAGCAGTGAATGGGCTAAAGAGACCCAGTACTTC. Its protein product is CASSEWAKETQYF.

This sequence joins TRBV5-1 and TRBJ2-7; the match to TRBD1 covers 7 bases. The germline V gene encodes CDR1 SGHRS and CDR2 YFSETQ. V gave up 4 bases and J gave up 2 bases; unmatched junction bases: 3. The CDR3 extends over 13 amino acids. CDR3 coding DNA: TGCGCCAGCAGCAAAGGGGGCCCCTACGAGCAGTACTTC. This sequence encodes CASSKGGPYEQYF.

The rearrangement joins TRBV5-1 to TRBJ1-5, with 7 bases that match TRBD1. V shed 2 bases, J shed 7 bases, and the junction held 9 bases outside the gene matches. The length of the CDR3 is 15 residues. The germline CDR1 and CDR2 sequences are SGHRS and YFSETQ. In nucleotides, the CDR3 is TGCGCCAGCAGCTTCAGCTCAGGGGGAGACCAGCCCCAGCATTTT. It translates to CASSFSSGGDQPQHF.

This clonotype has at least ten counts. The chain uses TRBV10-3 and TRBJ2-7; 7 bases line up with TRBD1. The CDR3 has 11 amino acids. Looked up from germline, CDR1 is ENHRY and CDR2 is SYGVKD. V lost 10 bases to trimming and J lost 6 bases; unmatched junction nucleotides: 6. The CDR3 spells CATWDSVEQYF. CDR3 sequence (DNA): TGTGCCACCTGGGACAGTGTCGAGCAGTACTTC.

The sample holds many counts of this clonotype. The chain uses TRBV11-2 and TRBJ1-1, with D possibly TRBD1 on 5 matching bases. CDR3 length: 13 residues. Germline V gene data show CDR1 as SGHAT and CDR2 as FQNNGV. Trimming left V 2 bases short and J 3 bases short, with 7 bases between. The CDR3 bases are TGTGCCAGCAGCTTATCCAGGGACACTGAAGCTTTCTTT. It encodes CASSLSRDTEAFF.